Following are 28 T cell receptor beta chains from one sample sequenced in a study of T cell responses to AZD1222 COVID-19 vaccine. Method: immunoSEQ multiplex PCR; TCRdb's copy keeps in-frame clones and lacks some. The sample has about 140,000 clones; approximately 90% are singletons. The sample consisted of peripheral blood, taken 28 days after the second AZD1222 dose. These receptors all come from an adult who received the AZD1222 COVID-19 vaccine.

This clone was picked up one time. The J gene is TRBJ2-7, the V gene TRBV7-2; TRBD2 matches 7 bases. This CDR3 region has 14 residues. V shed 4 bases and J 2 bases; nucleotides not matched to a gene: 5. The V gene's germline CDR1 is SGHTA and CDR2 FQGNSA. Here the CDR3 reads CASSYSGLTYEQYF. The DNA of the CDR3 is TGTGCCAGCAGCTACTCGGGACTAACCTACGAGCAGTACTTC.

The V call is TRBV19, the J call TRBJ1-1, with a tentative D call TRBD1 (5 bases). The CDR3 is 11 residues long. V was cut by 7 bases and J by 8 bases, with 11 bases left in between. From germline, CDR1 is LNHDA and CDR2 SQIVND (reference sequence). The CDR3: CASTLGTEAFF. In nucleotides, the CDR3 is TGTGCCAGTACCCTTGGGACGGAAGCTTTCTTT. Full variable domain (remainder filled in from reference TRBV19 and TRBJ1-1): DGGITQSPKYLFRKEGQNVTLSCEQNLNHDAMYWYRQDPGQGLRLIYYSQIVNDFQKGDIAEGYSVSREKKESFPLTVTSAQKNPTAFYLCASTLGTEAFFGQGTRLTVV.

This clone is a singleton in its sample. The CDR3, as DNA: TGTGCCAGCAGCTCGGCGCCGTCGGGGCAGTACTTC. Translating it yields CASSSAPSGQYF. The chain uses TRBV7-2 and TRBJ2-7; D gene ambiguous. Germline V gene data show CDR1 as SGHTA and CDR2 as FQGNSA. This CDR3 contains 12 residues. Trimming removed 4 bases at V and 9 bases at J, with 13 bases between.

This chain joins TRBV6-6 and TRBJ1-1; D gene unclear. V shed 5 bases and J shed 3 bases, with 16 bases lying between them. The CDR3 runs 15 residues. Germline CDR1 reads MNHNY; CDR2 reads SVGAGI (reference sequence). The CDR3 reads CASSTAAMGYTEAFF. As DNA, the CDR3 is TGTGCCAGCAGTACGGCAGCTATGGGGTACACTGAAGCTTTCTTT.

The V call is TRBV19, the J call TRBJ2-1; D may match TRBD1 or TRBD2 (5 bases each). The CDR3 has 12 residues. From germline, CDR1 is LNHDA and CDR2 SQIVND (reference sequence). Trimming removed 5 bases at V and 16 bases at J, with 18 bases between. CDR3 bases: TGTGCCAGTAGTCCCCTAAGGGGACCCAATTTCTTC. As protein: CASSPLRGPNFF.

The V call is TRBV7-8, the J call TRBJ1-4; tentatively, D is TRBD1 (5 bases). The V and J ends lost 1 base and 7 bases respectively, with 10 bases between them. CDR1 SGHVS and CDR2 FQNEAQ come from the germline V gene. The length of the CDR3 is 14 residues. The CDR3 coding sequence is TGTGCCAGCAGCTTAGACGGGGGTAGTGAAAAACTGTTTTTT. It yields the protein CASSLDGGSEKLFF.

The rearrangement uses TRBV2 and TRBJ1-2; TRBD1 matches 7 bases. This CDR3 has 14 residues. Unmatched junction bases numbered 9, after V lost 4 bases and J lost 7 bases. Germline CDR1 is SNHLY and CDR2 is FYNNEI. The CDR3 DNA sequence: TGTGCCAGCAGTGGTCTGAAGGGGGCGCCTGGCTACACCTTC. Its translation is CASSGLKGAPGYTF.

The chain has TRBV5-4 and TRBJ2-3, with TRBD2 matching over 13 bases. Germline V gives CDR1 SGHNT, CDR2 YYREEE (reference sequence). There are 17 residues in the CDR3. Losses at the gene ends were 4 bases for V and 2 bases for J; bases not matched to a gene: 7. CDR3 nucleotides: TGTGCCAGCAGCAGCGGGACTAGCGGGGCCCTCACAGATACGCAGTATTTT. Protein product: CASSSGTSGALTDTQYF.

V is TRBV19 and J is TRBJ1-5; D not certain. The ends were cut back, 5 bases at V and 6 bases at J, with 8 bases in the middle. Germline assignment: CDR1 LNHDA and CDR2 SQIVND (reference sequence). The length of the CDR3 is 12 residues. The CDR3 DNA reads as TGTGCCAGTAGTGGGAGAGGTCAGCCCCAGCATTTT. This codes for CASSGRGQPQHF.

The chain employs TRBV2 and TRBJ1-1; D possibly corresponds to TRBD1 (6 bases). Germline loops: CDR1 SNHLY, CDR2 FYNNEI. The CDR3 has 15 residues. V gave up 6 bases and J gave up 0 bases, with 14 bases separating them. The CDR3 spells CASSPRGRLNTEAFF. The CDR3 nucleotides are TGTGCCAGCAGCCCCAGGGGACGGCTGAACACTGAAGCTTTCTTT.

This clone was picked up a small number of times. V usage is TRBV5-5 and J usage is TRBJ2-5, with TRBD2 identical over 11 bases. Trimming took 3 bases from V and 4 from J; bases not matched to a gene: 11. The CDR3 is 17 amino acids. Per the germline V gene, CDR1 is SGHKS and CDR2 is YYEKEE (reference sequence). For the CDR3, the DNA is TGTGCCAGCAGCTCGGGAGGAGTAGCGGGGGGGCGAGAGACCCAGTACTTC. Its translation: CASSSGGVAGGRETQYF.

The rearrangement links TRBV9 to TRBJ2-7; D is possibly TRBD1 (7 bases). The germline V gene encodes CDR1 SGDLS and CDR2 YYNGEE. Trimming took 0 bases from V and 6 from J, leaving 16 bases between them. This CDR3 region has 15 residues. DNA for the CDR3: TGTGCCAGCAGCGTAGGTACAGGGGTGGAGGGCGAGCAGTACTTC. Protein: CASSVGTGVEGEQYF. Full variable domain (outside the CDR3, taken from reference TRBV9 and TRBJ2-7): DSGVTQTPKHLITATGQRVTLRCSPRSGDLSVYWYQQSLDQGLQFLIQYYNGEERAKGNILERFSAQQFPDLHSELNLSSLELGDSALYFCASSVGTGVEGEQYFGPGTRLTVT.

The J gene is TRBJ1-1, the V gene TRBV27, with D tentatively TRBD1 (5 bases). The germline gives CDR1 MNHEY, CDR2 SMNVEV (reference sequence). V lost 0 bases and J 0 bases, leaving 5 bases between the germline ends. The CDR3 extends over 14 amino acids. Here the CDR3 reads CASSLSGLNTEAFF. The CDR3 coding sequence is TGTGCCAGCAGTTTATCGGGGCTGAACACTGAAGCTTTCTTT.

This rearrangement joins TRBV7-2 to TRBJ1-2, with D unclear. Germline V gene lookup returns CDR1 SGHTA and CDR2 FQGNSA. This CDR3 is built from 13 residues. V lost 2 bases and J 2 bases, leaving 6 bases between the germline ends. For the CDR3, the DNA is TGTGCCAGCAGCTTACCAGTGAACTATGGCTACACCTTC. It is translated as CASSLPVNYGYTF.

The chain links TRBV15 to TRBJ2-5; D may match TRBD1 or TRBD2 (6 bases each). This CDR3 has 15 residues. Per germline, CDR1 LNHNV and CDR2 YYDKDF (reference sequence). V was shortened by 1 base and J by 0 bases, with 9 bases between the two germline ends. CDR3 DNA sequence: TGTGCCACCAGCAGAGGGGGGGACAACCAAGAGACCCAGTACTTC. Translating gives CATSRGGDNQETQYF.

V is TRBV15 and J is TRBJ2-3, with TRBD1 identical over 8 bases. The CDR3 is 15 amino acids. Trimming removed 11 bases from V and 6 bases from J; junction bases left unmatched: 16. Germline V CDR1 and CDR2: LNHNV, YYDKDF (reference sequence). The CDR3 sequence is CASSQTGVFRDTQYF. In DNA, the CDR3 is TGTGCCTCGAGTCAGACAGGGGTCTTTCGGGATACGCAGTATTTT.

V and J are TRBV4-2 and TRBJ2-7; 8 bases line up with TRBD2. Per germline, CDR1 LGHNA and CDR2 YNFKEQ. V shed 1 base, J shed 2 bases, and the junction held 4 bases outside the gene matches. The CDR3 is 15 amino acids. CDR3 loop: CASSQASGGTYEQYF. The CDR3 bases are TGTGCCAGCAGCCAAGCCTCGGGGGGGACCTACGAGCAGTACTTC.

The chain employs TRBV27 and TRBJ2-3; D possibly uses TRBD1 or TRBD2 (7 bases each). The CDR3 is 16 amino acids. Between the trimmed V and J ends, which lost 2 bases and 3 bases, there was a span of 15 bases. Per germline, CDR1 MNHEY and CDR2 SMNVEV (reference sequence). The CDR3 region is CASSLLTRGGTDTQYF. The CDR3 DNA sequence: TGTGCCAGCAGTTTACTCACCAGGGGGGGGACAGATACGCAGTATTTT.

This chain uses TRBV18 with TRBJ2-2; weak D call: TRBD2 (6 bases). Between the trimmed V and J ends, which lost 2 bases and 1 base, there was a span of 11 bases. Germline lookup yields CDR1 KGHSH and CDR2 LQKENI. This CDR3 has 16 amino acids. CDR3 in DNA: TGTGCCAGCTCACCATTGGACGGGGGGAACACCGGGGAGCTGTTTTTT. Amino acids: CASSPLDGGNTGELFF.

V and J are TRBV9 and TRBJ2-5, with 7 bases lining up with TRBD1. Germline V gene lookup returns CDR1 SGDLS and CDR2 YYNGEE. The CDR3 sequence is 13 residues long. V was pared by 2 bases and J by 2 bases, with 0 bases of the junction left unmatched. CDR3 sequence reads: CASSVGQQETQYF. In nucleotides, the CDR3 is TGTGCCAGCAGCGTGGGACAGCAAGAGACCCAGTACTTC.

This chain links TRBV5-1 with TRBJ1-2; 7 positions agree with TRBD1. V was pared by 0 bases and J by 4 bases, with 3 bases of the junction left unmatched. Germline loops: CDR1 SGHRS, CDR2 YFSETQ. The CDR3 length is 14 residues. The CDR3 nucleotides are TGCGCCAGCAGCTTGGGTTGGGACAGCTATGGCTACACCTTC. Its protein is CASSLGWDSYGYTF. Variable domain in full (rest from reference TRBV5-1 and TRBJ1-2): KAGVTQTPRYLIKTRGQQVTLSCSPISGHRSVSWYQQTPGQGLQFLFEYFSETQRNKGNFPGRFSGRQFSNSRSEMNVSTLELGDSALYLCASSLGWDSYGYTFGSGTRLTVV.

J is TRBJ2-7 and V is TRBV7-2; D not resolved. This CDR3 is built from 14 residues. Germline V gene lookup returns CDR1 SGHTA and CDR2 FQGNSA. The V end lost 3 bases, the J end lost 2 bases, and 11 bases lay between the germline ends. In DNA, the CDR3 is TGTGCCAGCAGCTTCAGGACGGTACCCTACGAGCAGTACTTC. As protein: CASSFRTVPYEQYF.

The gene calls are TRBV19 and TRBJ2-5; tentative D call: TRBD2 (5 bases). Germline CDR1 reads LNHDA; CDR2 reads SQIVND (reference sequence). V lost 5 bases, J lost 4 bases, and 11 bases lay in between. CDR3 length: 13 residues. CDR3 sequence: CASSGGSGETQYF. CDR3 DNA sequence: TGTGCCAGTAGTGGCGGGTCTGGAGAGACCCAGTACTTC. The full variable domain, with the rest looked up from reference TRBV19 and TRBJ2-5, is DGGITQSPKYLFRKEGQNVTLSCEQNLNHDAMYWYRQDPGQGLRLIYYSQIVNDFQKGDIAEGYSVSREKKESFPLTVTSAQKNPTAFYLCASSGGSGETQYFGPGTRLLVL.

This chain links TRBV10-2 with TRBJ2-3; 9 bases map to TRBD2. The germline V gene has CDR1 WSHSY and CDR2 SAAADI. V shed 3 bases, J shed 1 base, and the junction held 8 bases outside the gene matches. This CDR3 contains 17 residues. CDR3 residues: CASSEVASGIGTDTQYF. CDR3 bases: TGCGCCAGCAGTGAAGTGGCTAGCGGGATTGGCACAGATACGCAGTATTTT.

The rearrangement links TRBV23-1 to TRBJ1-2; no clear D gene. TRBV23-1 is noted as an ORF with a role that remains uncertain. CDR3 size: 16 residues. V lost 5 bases and J 0 bases, leaving 16 bases between the germline ends. As DNA, the CDR3 is TGCGCCAGCAGTTTTAGGCACAGTGTCACTAACTATGGCTACACCTTC. Translating gives CASSFRHSVTNYGYTF.

This chain uses TRBV7-2 with TRBJ1-5; D is uncertain. This CDR3 contains 12 residues. Germline V lookup: CDR1 SGHTA, CDR2 FQGNSA. Between the trimmed V and J ends, which lost 4 bases and 4 bases, there was a span of 5 bases. Here the CDR3 DNA reads TGTGCCAGCAGCTCGCCAAATCAGCCCCAGCATTTT. This translates into CASSSPNQPQHF.

This chain uses TRBV4-1 with TRBJ1-2; tentative D call: TRBD1 (5 bases). V lost 1 base and J lost 8, with 14 bases in between. Germline-derived CDR1 and CDR2 are MGHRA and YSYEKL. CDR3 length: 14 residues. The CDR3 nucleotides are TGCGCCAGCAGCCAAGGTCCCAGGGCCTGGGGCTACACCTTC. It yields the protein CASSQGPRAWGYTF.

The chain has TRBV29-1 and TRBJ2-5; tentative D call: TRBD2 (6 bases). V was pared by 6 bases and J by 2 bases, with 13 bases between. The CDR3 has 13 residues. Germline values: CDR1 SQVTM, CDR2 ANQGSEA. Here the CDR3 reads CSVTGTDQETQYF. CDR3 DNA sequence: TGCAGCGTCACCGGGACTGATCAAGAGACCCAGTACTTC.